The 3 T cell receptor beta chains reported below all come from one sample, sequenced in a study of Graves' ophthalmopathy and Graves' hyperthyroidism (dated by TCRdb to 2016 to 2019). Sequenced on an Illumina HiSeq 2000. TCR beta CDR3 regions were amplified from RNA transcripts for repertoire sequencing. The first round was an RT-PCR using HTBI primers with the Qiagen OneStep RT-PCR kit, and this first round was followed by a second-round multiplex PCR, then size selection and purification. The public reads were run again by TCRdb, first through fastp at Q25 and then through MiXCR, and only productive beta chains were kept. CDR3 protein sequences are deduplicated, and each keeps its most common genes and DNA. Recorded for this sample are about 620,000 distinct CDR3 sequences; approximately 22% of them occurred a single time. Roughly 6.9% of the sample goes to the ten largest clones. What was sequenced was peripheral blood. Receptors originate from a woman younger than 35 with stable Graves' hyperthyroidism. Some clones in this sample may be carry-over from other donors' samples. Donor details come from another sample of the same person, matched by shared clones.

V gene TRBV3-1 combines with J gene TRBJ1-5; D remains unclear. CDR1 LGHDT and CDR2 YNNKEL come from the germline V gene (reference sequence). The CDR3 covers 14 residues. Trimming stripped 2 bases from V and 4 bases from J, with 9 bases between. This CDR3 reads CASSQSWGNQPQHF. In DNA form, the CDR3 reads TGTGCCAGCAGCCAAAGTTGGGGTAATCAGCCCCAGCATTTT.

The V and J genes are TRBV12-3 or TRBV12-4 and TRBJ1-6; 9 bases fit TRBD1. Losses at the gene ends were 5 bases for V and 9 bases for J; bases not matched to a gene: 5. This CDR3 is 14 amino acids long. CDR3 residues: CASSRDRVVSPLHF. The CDR3, as DNA: TGTGCCAGCAGTCGGGACAGGGTTGTTTCACCCCTCCACTTT.

This clonotype showed up many times. The chain joins TRBV12-3 or TRBV12-4 to TRBJ2-2; D possibly uses TRBD1 or TRBD2 (5 bases each). The V gene lost 3 bases and the J gene lost 1 base, with 9 bases spanning the gap. This CDR3 region has 15 residues. DNA of the CDR3: TGTGCCAGCAGTTTCAGGGACGGGAACACCGGGGAGCTGTTTTTT. Protein product: CASSFRDGNTGELFF.